This T cell receptor beta chain was recorded in a study of technical replicates of blood from a few donors. In germline, CDR1 is SGDLS, CDR2 YYNGEE. Trimming removed 0 bases from V and 4 bases from J, with 13 bases in between. CDR3 length equals 15 residues. TCRdb keeps only in-frame clones here, not all; method: immunoSEQ multiplex PCR. The repertoire holds 74,000 or so clones, over 90% seen once, with 0.3% to 0.5% in the top ten. The chain joins TRBV9 to TRBJ1-2; no clear D gene. Material: T cells isolated from PBMCs. The receptor was derived from a human donor in good health. This CDR3 reads CASSVANAAAYGYTF. The CDR3 coding sequence is TGTGCCAGCAGCGTAGCTAATGCGGCAGCCTATGGCTACACCTTC.